This T cell receptor (beta chain) emerged from a study of human T cells and chemical hapten exposure. In its sample, this clonotype was seen many times. Its target is unknown. Time point reported: patch test 1, 2 weeks after DPC sensitization. Noted treatment: therapeutic diphenylcyclopropenone sensitization with weekly scalp DPC. The CDR3 length is 13 residues. CDR1 is SGHRS, CDR2 YFSETQ, per germline. After removal of 3 bases from V and 8 bases from J, the junction contained 7 bases not matched to a gene. TCRdb re-called the RACE reads with MiXCR, one entry per CDR3 protein. The sample records approximately 100,000 distinct CDR3 sequences, approximately 11% being singletons. Whole-study findings and limits: Expanded TCRs were compared with controls, and the expanded TCRs formed significantly more large CDR3 similarity clusters. DPC sensitization left the count of TCRs above 1 in 1000 unchanged.

This material consisted of whole blood, taken in connection with sensitization to the hapten diphenylcyclopropenone (DPC). This chain connects TRBV5-1 to TRBJ1-1, with 7 bases identical to TRBD1. The sequence derives from a woman aged 40 to 50 with alopecia areata. Some clones in this sample may be carry-over from other donors' samples. The CDR3 protein is CASSSTGAQEAFF. Written as DNA, the CDR3 is TGCGCCAGCAGCTCAACAGGGGCCCAGGAAGCTTTCTTT.